This is a list of T cell receptor beta chains from one sample in a study of CD8+ T cells in alopecia areata. The method was immunoSEQ multiplex PCR; TCRdb's version includes in-frame clones alone and lacks a portion of them. Of 120,000 or so clones in the sample, over 60% are singletons; the top ten hold roughly 5%. The sequencing here drew on CD4+ T cells sorted from blood, taken at week 4, from a patient treated with tofacitinib. Receptor source: a human donor with alopecia areata. The CDR3 runs from the conserved cysteine through the conserved F or W. D genes are given only for firm matches. Clone sizes are given selectively: once, few, many, or a class where the clone is expanded.

V: TRBV29-1; D: .; J: TRBJ2-5; size: few; CDR3: CSVAPLRGVQTQYF; DNA: TGCAGCGTTGCGCCCCTTAGAGGGGTACAGACCCAGTACTTC
V: TRBV28; D: .; J: TRBJ1-2; size: .; CDR3: CASSFSGVPLNYGYTF; DNA: TGTGCCAGCAGTTTCAGTGGGGTTCCTCTAAACTATGGCTACACCTTC
V: TRBV7-6; D: TRBD1; J: TRBJ2-5; size: .; CDR3: CASSLGTGTQETQYF; DNA: TGTGCCAGCAGCTTAGGGACAGGGACCCAAGAGACCCAGTACTTC
V: TRBV9; D: .; J: TRBJ1-1; size: once; CDR3: CASSVVARPEAFF; DNA: TGTGCCAGCAGCGTAGTGGCCAGGCCTGAAGCTTTCTTT
V: TRBV12-5; D: .; J: TRBJ1-2; size: few; CDR3: CASGLVLGPANYGYTF; DNA: TGTGCTAGTGGTTTGGTACTTGGACCAGCTAACTATGGCTACACCTTC
V: TRBV14; D: TRBD2; J: TRBJ2-3; size: few; CDR3: CASSHHSGAFGDTQYF; DNA: TGTGCCAGCAGCCATCACAGCGGGGCCTTTGGGGATACGCAGTATTTT
V: TRBV10-3; D: TRBD1; J: TRBJ1-1; size: .; CDR3: CAIKRSTGDTEAFF; DNA: TGTGCCATCAAACGGTCGACAGGGGATACTGAAGCTTTCTTT
V: TRBV10-3; D: .; J: TRBJ2-7; size: .; CDR3: CAISEKYRAREQYF; DNA: TGTGCCATCAGTGAGAAGTACAGGGCGAGGGAGCAGTACTTC
V: TRBV5-1; D: TRBD2; J: TRBJ2-3; size: once; CDR3: CASSRDYTDTQYF; DNA: TGCGCCAGCAGCAGGGACTACACAGATACGCAGTATTTT
V: TRBV6-5; D: TRBD2; J: TRBJ2-7; size: .; CDR3: CASSYRRGGAYEQYF; DNA: TGTGCCAGCAGTTACCGTCGGGGAGGGGCCTACGAGCAGTACTTC
V: TRBV18; D: .; J: TRBJ2-3; size: few; CDR3: CASSQGFTDTQYF; DNA: TGTGCCAGCTCACAGGGTTTCACAGATACGCAGTATTTT
V: TRBV5-1; D: .; J: TRBJ1-1; size: .; CDR3: CASSLELGEAFF; DNA: TGCGCCAGCAGCTTGGAGTTGGGGGAAGCTTTCTTT
V: TRBV10-3; D: TRBD2; J: TRBJ2-7; size: .; CDR3: CAISESTSGGYEQYF; DNA: TGTGCCATCAGTGAGTCCACTAGCGGGGGCTACGAGCAGTACTTC
V: TRBV7-2; D: TRBD1; J: TRBJ2-5; size: .; CDR3: CASSPPGPGGETQYF; DNA: TGTGCCAGCAGCCCCCCAGGACCAGGGGGAGAGACCCAGTACTTC
V: TRBV7-2; D: .; J: TRBJ2-1; size: few; CDR3: CASSLAPDRRNEQFF; DNA: TGTGCCAGCAGCTTAGCGCCTGACAGGAGGAATGAGCAGTTCTTC
V: TRBV7-9; D: TRBD1; J: TRBJ1-1; size: .; CDR3: CASSTGQGNTEAFF; DNA: TGTGCCAGCAGCACCGGACAGGGGAACACTGAAGCTTTCTTT
V: TRBV5-1; D: TRBD1; J: TRBJ2-7; size: .; CDR3: CASSSGTGNLYEQYF; DNA: TGCGCCAGCAGCTCGGGGACAGGGAATTTGTACGAGCAGTACTTC
V: TRBV7-9; D: .; J: TRBJ2-7; size: .; CDR3: CASSLIGTPTSEQYF; DNA: TGTGCCAGCAGCTTAATCGGGACCCCCACCAGCGAGCAGTACTTC
V: TRBV5-6; D: .; J: TRBJ2-5; size: few; CDR3: CASSGRAGETQYF; DNA: TGTGCCAGCAGCGGGCGGGCGGGAGAGACCCAGTACTTC
V: TRBV7-2; D: .; J: TRBJ2-1; size: .; CDR3: CASSLSSYNEQFF; DNA: TGTGCCAGCAGCTTAAGCTCCTACAATGAGCAGTTCTTC
V: TRBV7-2; D: .; J: TRBJ1-2; size: .; CDR3: CASSLSGKVLYGYTF; DNA: TGTGCCAGCAGCTTATCGGGGAAGGTTCTCTATGGCTACACCTTC
V: TRBV30; D: .; J: TRBJ2-5; size: .; CDR3: CAWSAGERETQYF; DNA: TGTGCCTGGAGTGCGGGAGAGAGGGAGACCCAGTACTTC
V: TRBV7-6; D: .; J: TRBJ2-2; size: few; CDR3: CASSLVASFAGELFF; DNA: TGTGCCAGCAGCTTAGTTGCTAGCTTCGCCGGGGAGCTGTTTTTT
V: TRBV29-1; D: TRBD1; J: TRBJ2-5; size: .; CDR3: CSARDRNQETQYF; DNA: TGCAGCGCCAGGGACAGGAACCAAGAGACCCAGTACTTC
V: TRBV6-5; D: .; J: TRBJ1-6; size: .; CDR3: CASSPYGAGRSPLHF; DNA: TGTGCCAGCAGTCCTTATGGTGCCGGGCGGTCACCCCTCCACTTT
V: TRBV29-1; D: .; J: TRBJ1-1; size: .; CDR3: CSVRRRNTEAFF; DNA: TGCAGCGTTAGGAGACGGAACACTGAAGCTTTCTTT
V: TRBV19; D: .; J: TRBJ1-1; size: few; CDR3: CASSIRRASTEAFF; DNA: TGTGCCAGTAGTATACGGAGGGCCTCCACTGAAGCTTTCTTT
V: TRBV5-1; D: .; J: TRBJ2-1; size: few; CDR3: CASSSGLPSYNEQFF; DNA: TGCGCCAGCAGCTCGGGACTCCCGTCCTACAATGAGCAGTTCTTC
V: TRBV29-1; D: TRBD1; J: TRBJ2-1; size: once; CDR3: CSVSRQGAYNEQFF; DNA: TGCAGCGTTAGTCGACAGGGGGCCTACAATGAGCAGTTCTTC
V: TRBV6-5; D: .; J: TRBJ2-3; size: .; CDR3: CASGERANTQYF; DNA: TGTGCCAGCGGTGAGAGGGCAAATACGCAGTATTTT
V: TRBV5-1; D: TRBD1; J: TRBJ2-3; size: .; CDR3: CASSPGTADTQYF; DNA: TGCGCCAGCAGCCCAGGGACAGCTGATACGCAGTATTTT
V: TRBV29-1; D: TRBD1; J: TRBJ1-3; size: .; CDR3: CSVLTGFGLSGNTIYF; DNA: TGCAGCGTGCTGACAGGGTTCGGGCTCTCTGGAAACACCATATATTTT
V: TRBV19; D: .; J: TRBJ2-5; size: few; CDR3: CASSIGAWETQYF; DNA: TGTGCCAGTAGTATCGGAGCTTGGGAGACCCAGTACTTC
V: TRBV7-9; D: TRBD1; J: TRBJ1-1; size: .; CDR3: CAGQGTGRTEAFF; DNA: TGTGCCGGCCAAGGGACAGGGCGGACTGAAGCTTTCTTT
V: TRBV27; D: .; J: TRBJ1-6; size: .; CDR3: CASSHEGQHNSPLHF; DNA: TGTGCCAGCAGTCACGAGGGACAACATAATTCACCCCTCCACTTT
V: TRBV4-1; D: .; J: TRBJ1-2; size: .; CDR3: CASSPADTGYGYTF; DNA: TGCGCCAGCAGCCCCGCCGACACTGGGTATGGCTACACCTTC
V: TRBV7-9; D: .; J: TRBJ2-3; size: .; CDR3: CASSLDFSADTQYF; DNA: TGTGCCAGCAGCTTAGACTTTTCGGCAGATACGCAGTATTTT
V: TRBV5-6; D: .; J: TRBJ2-1; size: few; CDR3: CASSHASDNRDFF; DNA: TGTGCCAGCAGCCATGCTAGCGATAACCGCGACTTCTTC
V: TRBV25-1; D: .; J: TRBJ1-6; size: .; CDR3: CASSGGPTGRISLHF; DNA: TGTGCCAGCAGTGGGGGCCCGACGGGTCGTATATCCCTCCACTTT
V: TRBV7-2; D: .; J: TRBJ1-2; size: .; CDR3: CASTEGLGVGDYGYTF; DNA: TGTGCCAGCACCGAGGGACTGGGGGTCGGGGACTATGGCTACACCTTC
V: TRBV29-1; D: .; J: TRBJ1-1; size: once; CDR3: CSVVSREPEAFF; DNA: TGCAGCGTTGTAAGCAGGGAGCCTGAAGCTTTCTTT
V: TRBV5-4; D: .; J: TRBJ2-5; size: .; CDR3: CASSYPGLETQYF; DNA: TGTGCCAGCAGCTATCCCGGCCTAGAGACCCAGTACTTC
V: TRBV5-1; D: .; J: TRBJ2-5; size: .; CDR3: CASSSLPQETQYF; DNA: TGCGCCAGCAGCTCCCTCCCCCAAGAGACCCAGTACTTC
V: TRBV7-9; D: TRBD1; J: TRBJ1-2; size: .; CDR3: CASRRDRGSNGYTF; DNA: TGTGCCAGCCGCCGGGACAGGGGATCCAATGGCTACACCTTC
V: TRBV6-5; D: TRBD1; J: TRBJ1-2; size: few; CDR3: CASSYLGGRGNGYTF; DNA: TGTGCCAGCAGTTACCTAGGGGGCCGGGGGAATGGCTACACCTTC
V: TRBV29-1; D: .; J: TRBJ2-7; size: few; CDR3: CSVRIRAYEQYF; DNA: TGCAGCGTTAGGATCAGGGCCTACGAGCAGTACTTC
V: TRBV2; D: TRBD2; J: TRBJ2-7; size: .; CDR3: CASSNPGTSGSPGHEQYF; DNA: TGTGCCAGCAGTAACCCGGGGACTAGCGGGAGTCCCGGGCACGAGCAGTACTTC
V: TRBV5-1; D: .; J: TRBJ1-2; size: .; CDR3: CASSLEQGHGYTF; DNA: TGCGCCAGCAGCTTGGAGCAGGGCCATGGCTACACCTTC
V: TRBV19; D: .; J: TRBJ1-2; size: .; CDR3: CASTSEGYGYTF; DNA: TGTGCCAGTACCTCCGAGGGGTATGGCTACACCTTC
V: TRBV11-2; D: .; J: TRBJ2-2; size: .; CDR3: CASSSVLELFF; DNA: TGTGCCAGCAGCTCCGTACTGGAGCTGTTTTTT
V: TRBV30; D: TRBD1; J: TRBJ2-6; size: .; CDR3: CAWSRQGAVSGANVLTF; DNA: TGTGCCTGGAGCCGACAGGGGGCCGTCTCTGGGGCCAACGTCCTGACTTTC
V: TRBV9; D: TRBD2; J: TRBJ2-1; size: .; CDR3: CASSVGPGLVNEQFF; DNA: TGTGCCAGCAGCGTAGGTCCGGGACTAGTCAATGAGCAGTTCTTC
V: TRBV9; D: .; J: TRBJ2-1; size: .; CDR3: CASSVGGNPYNEQFF; DNA: TGTGCCAGCAGCGTAGGCGGGAACCCCTACAATGAGCAGTTCTTC
V: TRBV7-9; D: .; J: TRBJ2-7; size: .; CDR3: CASSLAISVYEQYF; DNA: TGTGCCAGCAGCTTAGCGATATCAGTCTACGAGCAGTACTTC
V: TRBV5-1; D: .; J: TRBJ2-5; size: .; CDR3: CASSSQGRQETQYF; DNA: TGCGCCAGCAGCTCCCAAGGCCGCCAAGAGACCCAGTACTTC